This is a list of T cell receptor beta chains from one sample in a study of sequential checkpoint blockade in melanoma. Sequencing was performed with immunoSEQ multiplex PCR; in TCRdb, only in-frame clones are kept and a portion is missing. The repertoire holds 25,000 to 30,000 clones, with roughly 80% as singletons. Sequences were derived from CD8+ T cells sorted from blood (inferred from file names), sampled from a patient given nivolumab and ipilimumab in sequence. These receptors came from a human donor with melanoma. CDR3s include the opening cysteine and the closing phenylalanine or tryptophan. A D gene is named only where the DNA matches it firmly. Clone size is not always given. Where it is, it says once, few, many or a class for expanded clones.

j_call | d_call | cdr3_length | v_call | clone_size | cdr3_aa | cdr3_nt
TRBJ2-2 | - | 14 | TRBV5-5 | - | CASSPDSAAGELFF | TGTGCCAGCAGCCCGGACAGTGCCGCCGGGGAGCTGTTTTTT
TRBJ1-1 | - | 14 | TRBV28 | few | CASSSLGARKEAFF | TGTGCCAGCAGTAGTCTGGGGGCGAGAAAGGAAGCTTTCTTT
TRBJ2-4 | - | 16 | TRBV5-6 | - | CASSLVSVVAKNIQYF | TGTGCCAGCAGCTTGGTTAGCGTAGTAGCCAAAAACATTCAGTACTTC
TRBJ2-7 | TRBD1 | 15 | TRBV18 | - | CASSQPRTGVREQYF | TGTGCCAGCTCACAACCCCGGACAGGGGTTCGAGAGCAGTACTTC
TRBJ2-7 | - | 15 | TRBV7-9 | - | CASSDGQSEPYEQYF | TGTGCCAGCAGCGACGGACAGAGTGAACCCTACGAGCAGTACTTC
TRBJ2-7 | TRBD2 | 16 | TRBV4-3 | - | CASSQGTSGGSYEQYF | TGCGCCAGCAGCCAAGGGACTAGCGGGGGTTCCTACGAGCAGTACTTC
TRBJ1-2 | TRBD1 | 12 | TRBV19 | - | CASSTDRAGYTF | TGTGCCAGTAGTACCGACAGGGCTGGCTACACCTTC
TRBJ2-7 | TRBD1 | 14 | TRBV7-9 | - | CASSRDSLSYEQYF | TGTGCCAGCAGCCGGGACAGCCTTTCCTACGAGCAGTACTTC
TRBJ2-2 | TRBD1 | 15 | TRBV6-5 | - | CASSSGTGGSGELFF | TGTGCCAGCAGTTCCGGGACAGGGGGTTCCGGGGAGCTGTTTTTT
TRBJ1-2 | - | 15 | TRBV11-2 | - | CASSLVQGSGYGYTF | TGTGCCAGCAGCTTAGTTCAGGGGTCGGGCTATGGCTACACCTTC
TRBJ1-2 | - | 14 | TRBV15 | - | CATFSGDPGYGYTF | TGTGCCACTTTTTCGGGAGATCCAGGCTATGGCTACACCTTC
TRBJ2-7 | - | 13 | TRBV4-2 | few | CASSQSIAYEQYF | TGTGCCAGCAGCCAGTCCATTGCCTACGAGCAGTACTTC
TRBJ2-7 | - | 13 | TRBV28 | once | CASSSSGRVDWYF | -
TRBJ2-7 | TRBD1 | 16 | TRBV4-1 | - | CASSQDPQGASYEQYF | TGCGCCAGCAGCCAAGATCCCCAGGGGGCTTCCTACGAGCAGTACTTC
TRBJ2-7 | TRBD1 | 15 | TRBV27 | - | CASSLTGTGTYEQYF | TGTGCCAGCAGTTTAACCGGGACAGGGACCTACGAGCAGTACTTC
TRBJ2-7 | - | 12 | TRBV9 | - | CASSPSSHEQYF | TGTGCCAGCAGCCCCTCTTCCCACGAGCAGTACTTC
TRBJ1-2 | - | 15 | TRBV19 | - | CASSKRTEKNYGYTF | TGTGCCAGTAGTAAGAGGACAGAAAAGAACTATGGCTACACCTTC
TRBJ2-3 | TRBD2 | 15 | TRBV7-6 | - | CASSWSGAATDTQYF | TGTGCCAGCAGCTGGAGCGGGGCCGCCACAGATACGCAGTATTTT
TRBJ2-7 | TRBD1 | 17 | TRBV28 | - | CASSSPPDRGILREQYF | TGTGCCAGCAGTTCCCCTCCCGACAGGGGAATTTTGCGAGAGCAGTACTTC
TRBJ2-7 | TRBD2 | 13 | TRBV30 | - | CAWTGGVAYEQYF | TGTGCCTGGACTGGGGGGGTTGCCTACGAGCAGTACTTC
TRBJ2-6 | TRBD1 | 17 | TRBV9 | - | CASSKTGVVSGANVLTF | TGTGCCAGCAGCAAAACAGGGGTTGTTTCAGGGGCCAACGTCCTGACTTTC
TRBJ2-1 | - | 14 | TRBV27 | - | CASSFQGLDNEQFF | TGTGCCAGCAGTTTTCAGGGCCTGGACAATGAGCAGTTCTTC
TRBJ2-1 | - | 16 | TRBV4-1 | - | CASRQGSGVGDNEQFF | TGCGCCAGCAGACAAGGGTCGGGGGTCGGGGACAATGAGCAGTTCTTC
TRBJ2-1 | - | 16 | TRBV4-1 | - | CASSQPPQGSPHEQFF | TGCGCCAGCAGCCAGCCCCCGCAGGGAAGTCCCCATGAGCAGTTCTTC
TRBJ2-3 | TRBD2 | 16 | TRBV19 | few | CASGERGGGIADTQYF | TGTGCCAGTGGAGAGCGAGGCGGGGGGATTGCAGATACGCAGTATTTT
TRBJ1-5 | TRBD1 | 14 | TRBV2 | many | CASREGARNQPQHF | TGTGCCAGCAGAGAGGGGGCCCGAAATCAGCCCCAGCATTTT
TRBJ1-2 | - | 15 | TRBV6-1 | once | CASSEIGQGLYGYTF | TGTGCCAGCAGTGAAATTGGGCAGGGACTCTATGGCTACACCTTC
TRBJ2-3 | TRBD2 | 16 | TRBV28 | - | CASVLGGAIITDTQYF | TGTGCCAGCGTTCTCGGGGGGGCCATTATCACAGATACGCAGTATTTT
TRBJ2-7 | TRBD1 | 13 | TRBV28 | - | CASVGQDSYEQYF | TGTGCCAGCGTTGGACAGGACTCCTACGAGCAGTACTTC
TRBJ2-7 | - | 11 | TRBV7-9 | once | CASSLVGAQYF | TGTGCCAGCAGCTTAGTGGGGGCGCAGTACTTC
TRBJ2-5 | - | 18 | TRBV7-2 | - | CASSLGLLGRGGWETQYF | TGTGCCAGCAGCTTAGGGCTTTTGGGACGGGGAGGATGGGAGACCCAGTACTTC
TRBJ1-1 | TRBD1 | 13 | TRBV29-1 | - | CSLGGQGETEAFF | TGCAGCCTCGGGGGACAGGGGGAAACTGAAGCTTTCTTT
TRBJ1-6 | - | 14 | TRBV4-1 | - | CASSQRVQNSPLHF | TGCGCCAGCAGCCAAAGAGTACAGAATTCACCCCTCCACTTT
TRBJ2-1 | TRBD1 | 15 | TRBV9 | - | CASSVQGAKSNEQFF | TGTGCCAGCAGCGTCCAGGGGGCGAAAAGCAATGAGCAGTTCTTC
TRBJ2-7 | TRBD1 | 14 | TRBV28 | - | CATYRGRPPSEQYF | TGTGCCACGTACAGGGGGCGCCCTCCTAGCGAGCAGTACTTC
TRBJ1-4 | TRBD1 | 18 | TRBV4-1 | - | CASSQGSIWGTGVVKLFF | TGCGCCAGCAGCCAAGGGTCAATTTGGGGGACAGGGGTAGTAAAACTGTTTTTT
TRBJ2-3 | TRBD2 | 15 | TRBV6-5 | medium-sized | CASSYERGGVDTQYF | TGTGCCAGCAGTTACGAGCGGGGGGGAGTAGATACGCAGTATTTT
TRBJ2-7 | - | 11 | TRBV25-1 | - | CASSASYEQYF | TGTGCCAGCAGTGCATCCTACGAGCAGTACTTC
TRBJ2-7 | TRBD1 | 16 | TRBV28 | - | CASGRGGSRLSYEQYF | TGTGCCAGCGGGAGAGGGGGCTCGAGGCTTTCCTACGAGCAGTACTTC
TRBJ1-4 | - | 16 | TRBV19 | - | CASSEGDYATNEKLFF | TGTGCCAGTTCAGAGGGAGACTATGCAACTAATGAAAAACTGTTTTTT
TRBJ2-7 | - | 14 | TRBV7-9 | - | CASSAVVRGYEQYF | TGTGCCAGCAGCGCCGTGGTCCGAGGCTACGAGCAGTACTTC
TRBJ2-3 | - | 16 | TRBV5-6 | - | CASSLGQPLPIGTQYF | TGTGCCAGCAGCTTGGGTCAGCCACTACCCATTGGTACGCAGTATTTT